This TCR beta chain was found in a study of CD4 T cells in relation to SARS-CoV-2 and coronaviruses. In the study overall: Convalescent patients were fewer than ten males and a few females; two were Hispanic.

The CDR3 has 15 amino acids. Germline loops: CDR1 SGHRS, CDR2 YFSETQ. Losses at the gene ends were 4 bases for V and 5 bases for J; bases not matched to a gene: 10. The table lists this clone with a count of one. Measured with immunoSEQ multiplex PCR; TCRdb has only the in-frame clones, and not every one. The sample gives about 37,000 clones, around 89% of which show up once; approximately 8.8% is in the top ten. Cryopreserved PBMCs were CD4-enriched, then split into naive and memory cells. This chain connects TRBV5-1 to TRBJ1-1; 8 nucleotides agree with TRBD1. The sequenced sample was memory CD4+ T cells from PBMCs. The sequence came from an adult with COVID-19. The chain's CDR3 is CASSQTRTGRTEAFF. CDR3 DNA: TGCGCCAGCAGCCAAACCAGGACAGGGAGGACTGAAGCTTTCTTT.